One sample yielded the 14 T cell receptor beta chains listed below, sequenced in a study of cytomegalovirus exposure and HLA in healthy donors. PCR used 60 Vbeta primers and 13 Jbeta primers. This table comes from immunoSEQ multiplex PCR, and its TCRdb copy is limited to in-frame clones, with some not included. The sample holds some 190,000 clones, roughly 76% seen once. Sequencing used PBMCs. These receptors originate from a woman aged 25 to 45 in good health and CMV-seropositive.

This sequence joins TRBV28 and TRBJ2-3, with TRBD2 identical over 7 bases. The CDR3 has 17 amino acids. The germline V gene has CDR1 MDHEN and CDR2 SYDVKM. With V trimmed by 6 bases and J by 5 bases, 17 bases remained unmatched. The CDR3 DNA follows: TGTGCCAGCAGGCCCTTTAGGAGGGGAGGGCGTAGAGATACGCAGTATTTT. It yields the protein CASRPFRRGGRRDTQYF.

This chain joins TRBV9 and TRBJ2-7; D remains unclear. Deletions cut 0 bases from V and 3 bases from J, with 7 bases between. The CDR3 runs 13 residues. Germline V gene lookup returns CDR1 SGDLS and CDR2 YYNGEE. CDR3 DNA sequence: TGTGCCAGCAGCGTAGGGCCCCACTACGAGCAGTACTTC. Amino acids: CASSVGPHYEQYF.

This clone appeared once. The V call is TRBV28, the J call TRBJ2-7, with D hard to call. This CDR3 is 14 amino acids long. CDR1 MDHEN and CDR2 SYDVKM come from the germline V gene. Trimming took off 7 bases at V and 1 base at J, with 14 bases between the two ends. The CDR3, as DNA: TGTGCCAGCACCCTACGTTTTGGTTCCTACGAGCAGTACTTC. It translates to CASTLRFGSYEQYF.

The chain joins TRBV30 to TRBJ1-1, with D possibly being TRBD1 (5 bases). This CDR3 is 13 amino acids long. V was pared by 0 bases and J by 7 bases, with 12 bases between. The germline gives CDR1 GTSNPN, CDR2 SVGIG (reference sequence). CDR3 in amino acids: CAWSVRQNHEAFF. CDR3 nucleotide sequence: TGTGCCTGGAGTGTACGACAGAACCATGAAGCTTTCTTT.

This clone was counted between two and nine times. As DNA, the CDR3 is TGTGCCAGCTCACCAGTATCAGGGTACGAGCAGTACTTC. This codes for CASSPVSGYEQYF. J is TRBJ2-7 and V is TRBV18, with D possibly matching TRBD1 (5 bases). Germline V gene sequence: CDR1 KGHSH, CDR2 LQKENI. Trimming left V 2 bases short and J 4 bases short, with 9 bases between. This CDR3 region has 13 residues.

The rearrangement joins TRBV28 to TRBJ2-2, with a possible D match to TRBD1 (6 bases). V lost 9 bases to trimming and J lost 5 bases, with 13 bases between them. CDR3 size: 13 residues. Germline values: CDR1 MDHEN, CDR2 SYDVKM. CDR3 protein: CASMWQGTGELFF. CDR3 DNA: TGTGCCAGTATGTGGCAGGGGACCGGGGAGCTGTTTTTT.

The chain is built from TRBV14 and TRBJ2-1; the match to TRBD2 covers 8 bases. Germline V gene data show CDR1 as SGHDN and CDR2 as FVKESK. V dropped 4 bases and J dropped 4; count of bases not matched to a gene: 9. This CDR3 comprises 16 residues. CDR3 nucleotide sequence: TGTGCCAGCAGCCGTCTCGGGGGGGCCGCATACAATGAGCAGTTCTTC. This encodes CASSRLGGAAYNEQFF.

The chain employs TRBV28 and TRBJ1-2, with 8 positions matching TRBD1. The V and J ends lost 4 bases and 8 bases, in that order; junction bases with no gene match: 6. Looked up from germline, CDR1 is MDHEN and CDR2 is SYDVKM. The CDR3 length is 13 residues. Here the CDR3 reads CASSSRGRKGYTF. The CDR3 bases are TGTGCCAGCAGTTCCAGGGGGCGCAAGGGCTACACCTTC.

J is TRBJ1-3 and V is TRBV9; the D gene is possibly TRBD1 (5 bases). From germline, CDR1 is SGDLS and CDR2 YYNGEE. The CDR3 is 15 residues long. V was trimmed by 4 bases and J by 5 bases, leaving 16 bases between them. The CDR3 region has the DNA TGTGCCAGCAGCCCATTGGGACTGGCGAGAAACACCATATATTTT. It codes for CASSPLGLARNTIYF.

The chain carries TRBV29-1 and TRBJ1-4; no clear D. The germline V gene encodes CDR1 SQVTM and CDR2 ANQGSEA. The CDR3 is 14 residues long. Trimming removed 0 bases from V and 10 bases from J, with 15 bases in between. This chain's CDR3 is CSVEDRGNRRKLFF. CDR3 bases: TGCAGCGTTGAAGATCGCGGGAACCGAAGAAAACTGTTTTTT.

The chain joins TRBV7-2 to TRBJ1-4; 10 nucleotides match TRBD1. Germline trimming cut 1 base from V and 8 bases from J; bases unmatched to any gene: 4. The CDR3 totals 15 residues. CDR1 is SGHTA and CDR2 is FQGNSA in the germline V gene. CDR3 sequence reads: CASSLGGTGEEKLFF. For the CDR3, the DNA is TGTGCCAGCAGCTTAGGTGGGACAGGGGAGGAAAAACTGTTTTTT.

CDR3 DNA: TGTGCCAGCAGCTTAGTAGGGGGAGAGGGGCAGTACTTC. It translates to CASSLVGGEGQYF. This sequence joins TRBV7-9 and TRBJ2-7, with a possible D match to TRBD1 (6 bases). CDR3 size: 13 residues. CDR1 is SEHNR and CDR2 is FQNEAQ in the germline V gene (reference sequence). V was shortened by 1 base and J by 9 bases, with 13 bases between the two germline ends.

The chain joins TRBV30 to TRBJ1-2; TRBD1 matches 7 bases. This CDR3 has 13 amino acids. Germline V gene sequence: CDR1 GTSNPN, CDR2 SVGIG (reference sequence). V was pared by 7 bases and J by 1 base, with 6 bases of the junction left unmatched. The CDR3: CASRGALNYGYTF. CDR3 nucleotides: TGTGCCTCCAGGGGGGCCCTTAACTATGGCTACACCTTC.

The count of this clone is one. The chain has TRBV14 and TRBJ1-2; no reliable D call. The CDR3 has 13 residues. Between the trimmed V and J ends, which lost 0 bases and 5 bases, there was a span of 7 bases. Germline V lookup: CDR1 SGHDN, CDR2 FVKESK. The chain's CDR3 is CASSQDRLYGYTF. CDR3 in DNA: TGTGCCAGCAGCCAAGACCGACTGTATGGCTACACCTTC.